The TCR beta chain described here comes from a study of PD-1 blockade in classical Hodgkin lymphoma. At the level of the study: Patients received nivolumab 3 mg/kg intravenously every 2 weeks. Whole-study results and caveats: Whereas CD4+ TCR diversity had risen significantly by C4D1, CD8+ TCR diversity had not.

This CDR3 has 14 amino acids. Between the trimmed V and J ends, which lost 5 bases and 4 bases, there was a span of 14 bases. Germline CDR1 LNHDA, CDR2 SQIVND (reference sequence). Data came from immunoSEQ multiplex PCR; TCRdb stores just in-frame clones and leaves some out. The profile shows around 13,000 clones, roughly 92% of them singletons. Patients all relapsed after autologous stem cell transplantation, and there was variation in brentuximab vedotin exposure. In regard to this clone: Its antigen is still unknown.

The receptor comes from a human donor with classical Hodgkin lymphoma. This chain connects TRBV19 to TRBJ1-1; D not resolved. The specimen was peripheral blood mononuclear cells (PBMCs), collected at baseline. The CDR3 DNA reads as TGTGCCAGTAGTTGGACCCACCGGAGCACTGAAGCTTTCTTT. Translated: CASSWTHRSTEAFF.